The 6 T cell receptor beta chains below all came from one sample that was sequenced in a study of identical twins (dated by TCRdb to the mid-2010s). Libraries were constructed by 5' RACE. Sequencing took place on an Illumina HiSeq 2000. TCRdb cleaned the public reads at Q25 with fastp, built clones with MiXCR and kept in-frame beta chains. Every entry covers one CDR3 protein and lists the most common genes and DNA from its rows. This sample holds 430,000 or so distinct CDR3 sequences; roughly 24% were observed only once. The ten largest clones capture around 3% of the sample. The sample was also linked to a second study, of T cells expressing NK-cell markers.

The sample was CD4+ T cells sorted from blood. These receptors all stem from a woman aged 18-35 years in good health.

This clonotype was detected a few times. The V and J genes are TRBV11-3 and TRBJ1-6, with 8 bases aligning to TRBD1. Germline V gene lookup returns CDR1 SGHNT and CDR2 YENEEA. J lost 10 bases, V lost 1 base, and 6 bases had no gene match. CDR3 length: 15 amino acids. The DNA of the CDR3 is TGTGCCAGCAGCTTAGGACAGGGGAAAGGGTCACCCCTCCACTTT. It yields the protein CASSLGQGKGSPLHF.

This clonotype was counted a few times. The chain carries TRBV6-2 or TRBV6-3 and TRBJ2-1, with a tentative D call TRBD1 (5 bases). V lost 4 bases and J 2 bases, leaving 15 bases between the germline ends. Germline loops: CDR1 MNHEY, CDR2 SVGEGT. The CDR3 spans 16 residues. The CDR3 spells CASSLKGFGAYNEQFF. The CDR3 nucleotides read TGTGCCAGCAGTTTAAAGGGGTTTGGGGCCTACAATGAGCAGTTCTTC.

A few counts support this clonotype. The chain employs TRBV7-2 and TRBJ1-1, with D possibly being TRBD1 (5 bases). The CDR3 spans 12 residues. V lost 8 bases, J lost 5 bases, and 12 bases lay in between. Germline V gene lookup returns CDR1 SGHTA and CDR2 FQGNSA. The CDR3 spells CASASGRTEAFF. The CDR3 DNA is TGTGCCAGCGCTTCAGGGAGAACTGAAGCTTTCTTT.

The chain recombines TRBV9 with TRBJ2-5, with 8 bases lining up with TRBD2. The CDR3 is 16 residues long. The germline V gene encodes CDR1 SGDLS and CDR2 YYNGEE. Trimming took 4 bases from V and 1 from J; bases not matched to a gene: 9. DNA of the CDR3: TGTGCCAGCAGCATAACTAGCGGAGGCTTCCAAGAGACCCAGTACTTC. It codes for CASSITSGGFQETQYF.

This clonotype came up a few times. The CDR3 DNA sequence: TGCGCCAGCAGCGTCAGGGGCGCAAGATACGAGCAGTACTTC. Protein product: CASSVRGARYEQYF. The chain is built from TRBV5-1 and TRBJ2-7, with D perhaps matching TRBD1 (6 bases). The V gene's germline CDR1 is SGHRS and CDR2 YFSETQ. The CDR3 is 14 residues long. V gave up 4 bases and J gave up 4 bases, with 15 bases separating them.

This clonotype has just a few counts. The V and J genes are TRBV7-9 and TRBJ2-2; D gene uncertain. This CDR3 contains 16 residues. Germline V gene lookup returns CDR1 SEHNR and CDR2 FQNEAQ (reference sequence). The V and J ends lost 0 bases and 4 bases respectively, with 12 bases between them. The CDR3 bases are TGTGCCAGCAGCTTAGCGTTAAGTCCAGGCACCGGGGAGCTGTTTTTT. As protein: CASSLALSPGTGELFF.